The source of this TCR beta chain is a study of cytomegalovirus exposure and HLA in healthy donors. Broader study findings: In a later analysis, a missense DCLRE1C variant was linked to TCR beta V- and J-gene trimming. Highly shared variants forming one cluster were likely a sequencing artifact.

PCR primers comprised 60 Vbeta and 13 Jbeta primers. TCRdb's table, derived via immunoSEQ multiplex PCR, lists solely in-frame clones and lacks some. This sample has about 190,000 clones; about 84% occur once, and the top ten carry less than 4.5%. A word on this clone: Its antigen remains unidentified.

Germline trimming cut 5 bases from V and 7 bases from J; bases unmatched to any gene: 1. CDR3 length: 12 residues. In germline, CDR1 is ENHRY, CDR2 SYGVKD. The chain has TRBV10-3 and TRBJ2-1, with 8 bases that match TRBD1. The TCR sequence derives from a man in his fifties in good health and CMV-seronegative. Sequencing was performed on PBMCs. CDR3 DNA: TGTGCCATCAGTCGACAGGGGAATGAGCAGTTCTTC. It yields the protein CAISRQGNEQFF.